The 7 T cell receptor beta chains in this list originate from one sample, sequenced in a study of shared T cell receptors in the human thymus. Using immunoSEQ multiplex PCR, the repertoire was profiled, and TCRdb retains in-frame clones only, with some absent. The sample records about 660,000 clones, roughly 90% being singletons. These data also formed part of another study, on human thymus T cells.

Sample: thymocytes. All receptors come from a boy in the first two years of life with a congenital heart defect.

In DNA form, the CDR3 reads TGTGCCAGCAGCAAAGCGCTGGGGAGGGAGGCGAGCGGGGAGCTGTTTTTT. This gives the protein CASSKALGREASGELFF. The chain joins TRBV21-1 to TRBJ2-2; the table's D call of TRBD2 was not tested on the DNA. TRBV21-1 is designated a pseudogene. This CDR3 region has 17 residues.

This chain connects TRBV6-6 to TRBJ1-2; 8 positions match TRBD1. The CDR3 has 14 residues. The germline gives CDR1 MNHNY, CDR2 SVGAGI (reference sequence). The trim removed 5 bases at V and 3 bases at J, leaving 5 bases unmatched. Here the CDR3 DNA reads TGTGCCAGCAGTGCTCAGGGGGCATACTATGGCTACACCTTC. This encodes CASSAQGAYYGYTF.

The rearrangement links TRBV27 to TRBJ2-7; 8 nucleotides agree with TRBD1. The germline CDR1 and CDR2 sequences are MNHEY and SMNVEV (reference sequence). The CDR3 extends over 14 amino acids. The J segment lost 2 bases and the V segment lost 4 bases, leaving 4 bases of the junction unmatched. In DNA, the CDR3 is TGTGCCAGCAGTTCGGACAGGGAGGCCTACGAGCAGTACTTC. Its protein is CASSSDREAYEQYF.

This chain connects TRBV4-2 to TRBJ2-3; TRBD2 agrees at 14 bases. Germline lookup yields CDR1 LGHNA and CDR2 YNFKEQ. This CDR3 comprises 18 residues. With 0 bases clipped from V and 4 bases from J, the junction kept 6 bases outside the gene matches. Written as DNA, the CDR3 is TGTGCCAGCAGCCAAGAGTCCGGACTAGCGGGAGGTCCAGATACGCAGTATTTT. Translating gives CASSQESGLAGGPDTQYF.

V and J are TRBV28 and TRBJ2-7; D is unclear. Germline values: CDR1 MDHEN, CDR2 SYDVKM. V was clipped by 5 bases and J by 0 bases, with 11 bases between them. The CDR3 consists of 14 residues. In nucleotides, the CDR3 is TGTGCCAGCAGTCCTCGACAAAGCTCCTACGAGCAGTACTTC. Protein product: CASSPRQSSYEQYF.

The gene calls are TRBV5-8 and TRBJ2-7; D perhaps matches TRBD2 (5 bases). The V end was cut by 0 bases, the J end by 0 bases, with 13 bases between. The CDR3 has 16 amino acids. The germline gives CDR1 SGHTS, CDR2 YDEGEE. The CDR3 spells CASSLGMTGSSYEQYF. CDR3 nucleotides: TGTGCCAGCAGCTTGGGAATGACGGGGTCCTCCTACGAGCAGTACTTC. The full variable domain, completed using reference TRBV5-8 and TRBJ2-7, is EAGVTQSPTHLIKTRGQQATLRCSPISGHTSVYWYQQALGLGLQFLLWYDEGEERNRGNFPPRFSGRQFPNYSSELNVNALELEDSALYLCASSLGMTGSSYEQYFGPGTRLTVT.

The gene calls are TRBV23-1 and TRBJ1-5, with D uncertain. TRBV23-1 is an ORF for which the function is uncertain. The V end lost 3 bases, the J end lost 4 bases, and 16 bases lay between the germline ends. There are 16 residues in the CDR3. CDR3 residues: CASSHIGEVENQPQHF. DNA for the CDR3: TGCGCCAGCAGTCATATCGGGGAGGTGGAGAATCAGCCCCAGCATTTT.